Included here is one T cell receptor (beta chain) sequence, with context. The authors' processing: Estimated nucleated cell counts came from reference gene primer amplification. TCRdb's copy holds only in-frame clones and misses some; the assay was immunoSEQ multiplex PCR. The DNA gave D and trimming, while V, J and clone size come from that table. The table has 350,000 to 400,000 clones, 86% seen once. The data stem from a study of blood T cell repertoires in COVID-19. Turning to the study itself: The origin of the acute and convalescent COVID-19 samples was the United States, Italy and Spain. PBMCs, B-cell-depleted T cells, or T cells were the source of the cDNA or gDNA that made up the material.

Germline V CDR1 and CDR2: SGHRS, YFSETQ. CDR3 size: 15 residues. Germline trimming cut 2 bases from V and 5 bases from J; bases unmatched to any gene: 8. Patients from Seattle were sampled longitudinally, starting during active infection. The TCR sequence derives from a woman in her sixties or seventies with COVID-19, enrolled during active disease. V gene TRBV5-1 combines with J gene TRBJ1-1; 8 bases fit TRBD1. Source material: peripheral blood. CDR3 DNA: TGCGCCAGCAGCTTTGTCGGACAGGGAGCAACTGAAGCTTTCTTT. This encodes CASSFVGQGATEAFF.